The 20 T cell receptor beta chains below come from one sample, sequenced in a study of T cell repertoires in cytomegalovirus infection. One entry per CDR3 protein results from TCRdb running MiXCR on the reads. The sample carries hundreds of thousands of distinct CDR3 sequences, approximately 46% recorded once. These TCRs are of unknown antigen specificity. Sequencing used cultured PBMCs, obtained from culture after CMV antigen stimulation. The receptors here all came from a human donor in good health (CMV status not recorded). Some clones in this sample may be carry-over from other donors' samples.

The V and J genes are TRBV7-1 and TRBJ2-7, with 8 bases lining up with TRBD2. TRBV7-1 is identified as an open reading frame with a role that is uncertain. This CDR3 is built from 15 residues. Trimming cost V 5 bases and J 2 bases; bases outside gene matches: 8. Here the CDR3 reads CASSKSGSTAYEQYF. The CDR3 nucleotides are TGTGCCAGCAGCAAGAGCGGGAGTACGGCCTACGAGCAGTACTTC.

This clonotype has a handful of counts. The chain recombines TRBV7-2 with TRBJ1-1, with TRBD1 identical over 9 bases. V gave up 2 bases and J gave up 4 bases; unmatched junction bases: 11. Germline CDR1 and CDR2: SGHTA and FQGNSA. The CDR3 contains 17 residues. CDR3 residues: CASSLSSGTGIFTEAFF. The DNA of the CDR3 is TGTGCCAGCAGCTTAAGTTCAGGGACAGGGATCTTCACTGAAGCTTTCTTT.

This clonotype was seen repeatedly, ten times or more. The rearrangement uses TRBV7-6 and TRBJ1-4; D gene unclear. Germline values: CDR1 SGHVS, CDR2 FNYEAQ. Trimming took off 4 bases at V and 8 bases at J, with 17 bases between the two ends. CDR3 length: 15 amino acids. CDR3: CASSSSERNKEKLFF. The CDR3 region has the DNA TGTGCCAGCAGCTCCTCGGAGAGGAATAAAGAAAAACTGTTTTTT.

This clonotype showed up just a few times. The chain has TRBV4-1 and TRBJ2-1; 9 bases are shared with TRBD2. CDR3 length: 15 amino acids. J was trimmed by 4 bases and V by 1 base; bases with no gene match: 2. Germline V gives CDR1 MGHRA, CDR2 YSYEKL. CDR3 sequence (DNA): TGCGCCAGCAGCCAAGGCGGGAGGGGTTACAATGAGCAGTTCTTC. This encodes CASSQGGRGYNEQFF.

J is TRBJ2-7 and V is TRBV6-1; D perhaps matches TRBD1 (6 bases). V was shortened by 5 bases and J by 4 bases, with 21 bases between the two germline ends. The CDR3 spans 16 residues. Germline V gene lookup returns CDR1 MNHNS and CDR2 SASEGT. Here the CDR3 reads CASSSIERTVAYEQYF. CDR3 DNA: TGTGCCAGCAGTTCGATCGAGAGGACAGTGGCGTACGAGCAGTACTTC.

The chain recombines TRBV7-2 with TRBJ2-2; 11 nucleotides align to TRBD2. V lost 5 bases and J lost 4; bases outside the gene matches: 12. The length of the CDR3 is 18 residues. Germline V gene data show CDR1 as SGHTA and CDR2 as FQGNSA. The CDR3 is CASSLSGLAEFLTGELFF. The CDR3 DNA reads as TGTGCCAGCAGCCTCTCGGGACTAGCGGAGTTCCTCACCGGGGAGCTGTTTTTT.

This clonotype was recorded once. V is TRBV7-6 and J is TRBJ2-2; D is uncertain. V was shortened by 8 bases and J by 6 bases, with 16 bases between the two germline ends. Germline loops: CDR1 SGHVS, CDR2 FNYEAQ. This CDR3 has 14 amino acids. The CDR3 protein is CASRYRVESGELFF. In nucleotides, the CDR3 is TGTGCCAGCCGCTACCGTGTGGAGTCCGGGGAGCTGTTTTTT.

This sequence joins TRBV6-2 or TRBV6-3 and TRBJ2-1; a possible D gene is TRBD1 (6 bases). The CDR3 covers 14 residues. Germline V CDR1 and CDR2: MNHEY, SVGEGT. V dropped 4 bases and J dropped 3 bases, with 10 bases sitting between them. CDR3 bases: TGTGCCAGCAGTTTACAGGGTGTCTACAATGAGCAGTTCTTC. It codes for CASSLQGVYNEQFF.

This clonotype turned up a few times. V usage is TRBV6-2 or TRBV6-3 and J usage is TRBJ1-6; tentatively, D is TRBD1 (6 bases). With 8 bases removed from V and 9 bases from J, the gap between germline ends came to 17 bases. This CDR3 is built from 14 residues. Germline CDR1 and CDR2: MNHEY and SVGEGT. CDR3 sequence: CASRVGTSSSPLHF. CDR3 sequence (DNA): TGTGCCAGCCGCGTTGGGACATCCAGTTCACCCCTCCACTTT.

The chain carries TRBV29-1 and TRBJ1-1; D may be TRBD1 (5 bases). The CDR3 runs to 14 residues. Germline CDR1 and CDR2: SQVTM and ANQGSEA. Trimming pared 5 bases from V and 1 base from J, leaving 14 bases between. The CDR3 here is CSVPGLTANTEAFF. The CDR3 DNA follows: TGCAGCGTTCCGGGACTGACAGCGAACACTGAAGCTTTCTTT.

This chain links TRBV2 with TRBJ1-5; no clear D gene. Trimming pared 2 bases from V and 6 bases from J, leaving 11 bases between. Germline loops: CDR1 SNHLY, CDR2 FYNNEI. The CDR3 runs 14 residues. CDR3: CASSERGLSQPQHF. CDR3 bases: TGTGCCAGCAGTGAAAGAGGACTGAGTCAGCCCCAGCATTTT. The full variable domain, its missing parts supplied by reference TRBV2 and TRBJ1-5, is EPEVTQTPSHQVTQMGQEVILRCVPISNHLYFYWYRQILGQKVEFLVSFYNNEISEKSEIFDDQFSVERPDGSNFTLKIRSTKLEDSAMYFCASSERGLSQPQHFGDGTRLSIL.

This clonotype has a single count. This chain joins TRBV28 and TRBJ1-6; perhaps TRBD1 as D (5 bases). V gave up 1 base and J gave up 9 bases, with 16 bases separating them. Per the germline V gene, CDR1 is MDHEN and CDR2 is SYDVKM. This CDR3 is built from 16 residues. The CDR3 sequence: CASSLSPYRGSSPLHF. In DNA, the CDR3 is TGTGCCAGCAGTTTATCCCCCTATAGGGGTAGTTCACCCCTCCACTTT.

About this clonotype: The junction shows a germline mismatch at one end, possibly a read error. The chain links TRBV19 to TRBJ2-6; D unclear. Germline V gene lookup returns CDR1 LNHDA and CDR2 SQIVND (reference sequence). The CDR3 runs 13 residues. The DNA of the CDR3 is TGTACCAGTCGGACCTCTGGGGCCAACGTCCTGACTTTC. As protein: CTSRTSGANVLTF.

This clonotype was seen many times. This CDR3 reads CASSLNYRGEQFF. Here the CDR3 DNA reads TGTGCCAGCAGCTTAAATTATCGTGGTGAGCAGTTCTTC. The rearrangement joins TRBV7-2 to TRBJ2-1; D is ambiguous. V lost 2 bases to trimming and J lost 9 bases, with 11 bases between them. The CDR3 loop spans 13 amino acids. Per germline, CDR1 SGHTA and CDR2 FQGNSA. Full variable domain (outside the CDR3, taken from reference TRBV7-2 and TRBJ2-1): GAGVSQSPSNKVTEKGKDVELRCDPISGHTALYWYRQSLGQGLEFLIYFQGNSAPDKSGLPSDRFSAERTGGSVSTLTIQRTQQEDSAVYLCASSLNYRGEQFFGPGTRLTVL.

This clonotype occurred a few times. CDR3 protein: CASSYSRTTEQYF. The CDR3 coding sequence is TGTGCCAGCAGTTACTCACGGACTACCGAGCAGTACTTC. The chain joins TRBV6-5 to TRBJ2-7; tentative D call: TRBD2 (6 bases). There are 13 residues in the CDR3. Trimming removed 0 bases from V and 6 bases from J, with 9 bases in between. CDR1 MNHEY and CDR2 SVGAGI come from the germline V gene.

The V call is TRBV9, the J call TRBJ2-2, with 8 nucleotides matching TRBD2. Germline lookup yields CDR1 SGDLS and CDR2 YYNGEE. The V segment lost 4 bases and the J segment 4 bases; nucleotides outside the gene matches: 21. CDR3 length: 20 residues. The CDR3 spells CASSLTGGREDGLGTGELFF. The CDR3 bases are TGTGCCAGCAGCCTCACTGGGGGGCGGGAGGACGGGTTAGGCACCGGGGAGCTGTTTTTT.

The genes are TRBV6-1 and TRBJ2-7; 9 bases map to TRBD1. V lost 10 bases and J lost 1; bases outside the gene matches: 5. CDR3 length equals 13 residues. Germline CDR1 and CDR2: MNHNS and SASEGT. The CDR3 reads CATPGTGSYEQYF. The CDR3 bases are TGTGCCACCCCCGGGACAGGGTCCTACGAGCAGTACTTC.

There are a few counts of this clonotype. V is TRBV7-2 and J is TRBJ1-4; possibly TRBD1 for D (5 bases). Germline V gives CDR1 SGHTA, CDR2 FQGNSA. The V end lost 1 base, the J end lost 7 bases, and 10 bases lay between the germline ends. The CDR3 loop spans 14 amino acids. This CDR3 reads CASSLGRASEKLFF. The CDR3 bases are TGTGCCAGCAGCTTAGGCAGGGCAAGTGAAAAACTGTTTTTT. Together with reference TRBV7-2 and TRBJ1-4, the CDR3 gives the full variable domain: GAGVSQSPSNKVTEKGKDVELRCDPISGHTALYWYRQSLGQGLEFLIYFQGNSAPDKSGLPSDRFSAERTGGSVSTLTIQRTQQEDSAVYLCASSLGRASEKLFFGSGTQLSVL.

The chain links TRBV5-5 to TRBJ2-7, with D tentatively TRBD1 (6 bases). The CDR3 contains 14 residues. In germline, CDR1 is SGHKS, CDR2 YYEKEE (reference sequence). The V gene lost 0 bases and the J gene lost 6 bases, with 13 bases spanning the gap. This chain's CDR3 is CASSLAGDGTEQYF. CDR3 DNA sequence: TGTGCCAGCAGCTTGGCAGGGGATGGTACCGAGCAGTACTTC.

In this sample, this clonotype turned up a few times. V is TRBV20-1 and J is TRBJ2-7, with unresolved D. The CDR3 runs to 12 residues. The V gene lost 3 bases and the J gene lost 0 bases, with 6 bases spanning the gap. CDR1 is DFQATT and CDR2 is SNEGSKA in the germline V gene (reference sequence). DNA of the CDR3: TGCAGTGCTAGCAGGAGCTCCTACGAGCAGTACTTC. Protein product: CSASRSSYEQYF.